This passage covers 10 T cell receptor beta chains from one sample sequenced in a study of blood T cells in healthy people across ages. The use of a sample-barcoded 5' primer and a J-beta primer mix characterized a second PCR of about 7 to 12 cycles. TCRdb reprocessed the 5' RACE reads via MiXCR and lists one record per CDR3 protein. The data hold 1.5 million to 2 million distinct CDR3 sequences, with roughly 28% observed a single time. Material: blood. Receptors were obtained from a woman in her 30s in good health.

This clonotype was recorded a few times. The genes are TRBV20-1 and TRBJ1-5; perhaps TRBD1 as D (5 bases). This CDR3 region has 15 residues. Germline lookup yields CDR1 DFQATT and CDR2 SNEGSKA (reference sequence). V lost 0 bases and J lost 3, with 12 bases in between. The CDR3, as DNA: TGCAGTGCTAGAGAGGAGTGGGGGGACAATCAGCCCCAGCATTTT. Translating gives CSAREEWGDNQPQHF.

This clonotype was seen a handful of times. The chain links TRBV4-1 to TRBJ1-5, with D perhaps matching TRBD1 (6 bases). The V gene's germline CDR1 is MGHRA and CDR2 YSYEKL. CDR3 length: 15 residues. V gave up 0 bases and J gave up 11 bases, with 17 bases separating them. CDR3 sequence: CASSQDGGSYVTQHF. DNA of the CDR3: TGCGCCAGCAGCCAAGATGGGGGCAGCTACGTAACCCAGCATTTT.

This clonotype was observed a few times. The rearrangement links TRBV28 to TRBJ1-2; unclear D gene. Germline CDR1 and CDR2: MDHEN and SYDVKM. The CDR3 totals 12 residues. Trimming cost V 6 bases and J 7 bases, with 12 bases left between them. The CDR3 DNA is TGTGCCAGCAGCGGAGGTGGAGGTGGCTACACCTTC. As protein: CASSGGGGGYTF.

V usage is TRBV29-1 and J usage is TRBJ2-3; TRBD2 matches 9 bases. The CDR3 runs 16 residues. Germline values: CDR1 SQVTM, CDR2 ANQGSEA. V lost 7 bases and J lost 4; bases outside the gene matches: 15. This CDR3 reads CSAAGVSGRSPDTQYF. The DNA for the CDR3 is TGCAGCGCTGCCGGGGTGAGCGGGAGGAGCCCAGATACGCAGTATTTT.

This clonotype has just a few counts. The rearrangement uses TRBV9 and TRBJ2-7; 8 positions agree with TRBD1. This CDR3 has 13 amino acids. Unmatched junction bases numbered 4, after V lost 2 bases and J lost 6 bases. CDR1 and CDR2 from the germline V gene are SGDLS and YYNGEE. The CDR3 spells CASSVRTGPEQYF. CDR3 coding DNA: TGTGCCAGCAGCGTCAGGACAGGGCCCGAGCAGTACTTC.

There are a few counts of this clonotype. The chain uses TRBV30 and TRBJ1-1; no clear D. Germline assignment: CDR1 GTSNPN and CDR2 SVGIG (reference sequence). The germline V and J ends were trimmed by 3 bases and 1 base, with 3 bases remaining between them. The CDR3 totals 11 residues. The CDR3 bases are TGTGCCTGGAGACGGAACACTGAAGCTTTCTTT. Encoded protein: CAWRRNTEAFF.

This clonotype was counted at least ten times. The chain is built from TRBV2 and TRBJ1-2, with D unclear. V was shortened by 2 bases and J by 6 bases, with 10 bases between the two germline ends. The CDR3 length is 13 residues. Germline loops: CDR1 SNHLY, CDR2 FYNNEI. Here the CDR3 reads CASSERQDHGYTF. The CDR3 DNA reads as TGTGCCAGCAGTGAACGCCAGGACCATGGCTACACCTTC.

This clonotype was counted between two and nine times. The rearrangement links TRBV28 to TRBJ2-7; D is undetermined. The DNA end lines up better with TRBJ2-1; the J call may be wrong. Germline V CDR1 and CDR2: MDHEN, SYDVKM. This CDR3 is built from 12 residues. The CDR3 coding sequence is TGTGCCAGCAGTCCCCCCCGCTTCGAGCAGTTCTTC. This gives the protein CASSPPRFEQFF.

The chain joins TRBV5-1 to TRBJ2-1, with 11 bases fitting TRBD2. Trimming at V came to 2 bases and at J to 8 bases, leaving 9 bases not matched to a gene. The CDR3 consists of 16 residues. Germline V gene data show CDR1 as SGHRS and CDR2 as YFSETQ. CDR3 residues: CASSFSSGRAIYEQFF. CDR3 sequence (DNA): TGCGCCAGCAGCTTTAGTAGCGGGAGGGCAATCTATGAGCAGTTCTTC. The full variable domain, completed using reference TRBV5-1 and TRBJ2-1, is KAGVTQTPRYLIKTRGQQVTLSCSPISGHRSVSWYQQTPGQGLQFLFEYFSETQRNKGNFPGRFSGRQFSNSRSEMNVSTLELGDSALYLCASSFSSGRAIYEQFFGPGTRLTVL.

This clonotype was found a few times. The V call is TRBV7-8, the J call TRBJ2-1; 10 nucleotides match TRBD2. With V trimmed by 1 base and J by 9 bases, 6 bases remained unmatched. The CDR3 spans 15 residues. Germline V lookup: CDR1 SGHVS, CDR2 FQNEAQ. In DNA form, the CDR3 reads TGTGCCAGCAGCTTAGGGCCTAGCGGGAGAAGTGAGCAGTTCTTC. Translation: CASSLGPSGRSEQFF.